A single sample gave rise to the 23 T cell receptor beta chains below, sequenced in a study of shared clonotypes between healthy human individuals. TCRdb's copy holds only in-frame clones and misses some; the assay was immunoSEQ multiplex PCR. In the table there are 2 million to 3 million clones, around 90% of which are singletons. The sequenced material came from naive CD4+ T cells sorted from blood. Subset described: CD45RA+ positively selected. The receptors here all came from a man aged 18 to 29 in good health.

The chain combines TRBV29-1 with TRBJ2-7; possibly TRBD2 for D (5 bases). The CDR3 totals 14 residues. Germline values: CDR1 SQVTM, CDR2 ANQGSEA. Trimming left V 7 bases short and J 5 bases short, with 21 bases between. CDR3 loop: CSAIGKSAVHEQYF. DNA for the CDR3: TGCAGCGCAATAGGGAAATCAGCGGTCCACGAGCAGTACTTC.

The chain is built from TRBV5-1 and TRBJ1-6; D is unresolved. CDR1 and CDR2 (germline): SGHRS, YFSETQ. V lost 4 bases and J lost 8, with 10 bases in between. The CDR3 length is 13 residues. The CDR3 nucleotides read TGCGCCAGCAGCGCTGACTTTGATTCACCCCTCCACTTT. Translated, it gives CASSADFDSPLHF.

The rearrangement links TRBV9 to TRBJ2-6; unclear D gene. CDR3 size: 18 residues. Germline V gene sequence: CDR1 SGDLS, CDR2 YYNGEE. V dropped 0 bases and J dropped 0 bases, with 13 bases sitting between them. The CDR3 DNA reads TGTGCCAGCAGCGTAGTGGTAGGAAAGAGCTCTGGGGCCAACGTCCTGACTTTC. Its translation: CASSVVVGKSSGANVLTF.

The V gene is TRBV7-3, the J gene TRBJ2-2; 7 bases align to TRBD2. The CDR3 covers 15 residues. CDR1 and CDR2 from the germline V gene are SGHTA and FQGTGA. After removal of 4 bases from V and 0 bases from J, the junction contained 2 bases not matched to a gene. This CDR3 is CASSSGGANTGELFF. The DNA for the CDR3 is TGTGCCAGCAGCTCGGGGGGAGCGAACACCGGGGAGCTGTTTTTT.

J is TRBJ2-3 and V is TRBV14; D is perhaps TRBD2 (6 bases). The CDR3 totals 16 residues. V dropped 1 base and J dropped 2 bases, with 13 bases sitting between them. The germline CDR1 and CDR2 sequences are SGHDN and FVKESK. This CDR3 reads CASSQARLDYTDTQYF. CDR3 DNA: TGTGCCAGCAGCCAAGCGCGACTAGACTACACAGATACGCAGTATTTT.

The genes are TRBV19 and TRBJ2-2, with 8 bases aligning to TRBD2. Germline loops: CDR1 LNHDA, CDR2 SQIVND (reference sequence). Trimming cost V 7 bases and J 6 bases; bases outside gene matches: 13. CDR3 length: 16 residues. The CDR3 DNA sequence: TGTGCCAGTAAGGATGGTGGGGGACTAGGTCCCGGGGAGCTGTTTTTT. It is translated as CASKDGGGLGPGELFF. The whole variable domain, remainder taken from reference TRBV19 and TRBJ2-2, is DGGITQSPKYLFRKEGQNVTLSCEQNLNHDAMYWYRQDPGQGLRLIYYSQIVNDFQKGDIAEGYSVSREKKESFPLTVTSAQKNPTAFYLCASKDGGGLGPGELFFGEGSRLTVL.

The V and J genes are TRBV29-1 and TRBJ2-1; D may be TRBD1 (6 bases). The CDR3 runs to 14 residues. CDR1 and CDR2 from the germline V gene are SQVTM and ANQGSEA. The V end was cut by 6 bases, the J end by 2 bases, with 14 bases between. CDR3 coding DNA: TGCAGCGTGAACGGACAGCTAACCTACAATGAGCAGTTCTTC. It is translated as CSVNGQLTYNEQFF.

The chain links TRBV10-3 to TRBJ2-3; no definite D call. This CDR3 comprises 17 residues. Deletions cut 3 bases from V and 6 bases from J, with 22 bases between. CDR1 and CDR2 from the germline V gene are ENHRY and SYGVKD. The CDR3 DNA follows: TGTGCCATCAGTGATACTACCCTAAAAAGGGCATGGGATACGCAGTATTTT. This encodes CAISDTTLKRAWDTQYF.

The rearrangement uses TRBV21-1 and TRBJ2-3; the table's D call TRBD2 went unverified against the DNA. TRBV21-1 has pseudogene status. The CDR3 length is 16 residues. The CDR3 sequence is CASSKVRRDGTDTQYF. The CDR3 bases are TGTGCCAGCAGCAAAGTGAGGCGGGACGGCACAGATACGCAGTATTTT.

The genes are TRBV30 and TRBJ2-7; unclear D gene. V lost 3 bases to trimming and J lost 4 bases, with 7 bases between them. CDR1 and CDR2 from the germline V gene are GTSNPN and SVGIG (reference sequence). This CDR3 spans 11 amino acids. CDR3 nucleotide sequence: TGTGCCTGGAGGGTGGAATACGAGCAGTACTTC. The encoded protein is CAWRVEYEQYF.

Only one count was recorded for this clone. The V gene is TRBV4-1, the J gene TRBJ2-1, with 7 bases that match TRBD2. Per the germline V gene, CDR1 is MGHRA and CDR2 is YSYEKL. V gave up 6 bases and J gave up 9 bases; unmatched junction bases: 8. The CDR3 contains 13 residues. CDR3 coding DNA: TGCGCCAGCAGGGGCGGGGAGGGCGTTGAGCAGTTCTTC. This encodes CASRGGEGVEQFF.

Turning to this clone: Other DNA sequences from this sample encode an identical CDR3 as well. The chain joins TRBV19 to TRBJ2-1; D ambiguous. Germline V lookup: CDR1 LNHDA, CDR2 SQIVND (reference sequence). This CDR3 is 13 amino acids long. V lost 6 bases to trimming and J lost 1 base, with 7 bases between them. CDR3 nucleotides: TGTGCCAGTAGCGGACCTTCCTACAATGAGCAGTTCTTC. Its protein product is CASSGPSYNEQFF. Full variable domain (missing parts from reference TRBV19 and TRBJ2-1): DGGITQSPKYLFRKEGQNVTLSCEQNLNHDAMYWYRQDPGQGLRLIYYSQIVNDFQKGDIAEGYSVSREKKESFPLTVTSAQKNPTAFYLCASSGPSYNEQFFGPGTRLTVL.

This clone has a single count. J is TRBJ1-2 and V is TRBV6-5; possibly TRBD1 for D (6 bases). V lost 0 bases, J lost 4 bases, and 12 bases lay in between. The CDR3 is 15 residues long. CDR1 is MNHEY, CDR2 SVGAGI, per germline. CDR3 region: CASSYSDRTGYGYTF. CDR3 in DNA: TGTGCCAGCAGTTACTCTGACAGGACGGGCTATGGCTACACCTTC.

The chain combines TRBV18 with TRBJ1-4; 7 bases map to TRBD1. This CDR3 has 15 residues. Germline trimming cut 0 bases from V and 8 bases from J; bases unmatched to any gene: 6. Germline CDR1 is KGHSH and CDR2 is LQKENI. In DNA form, the CDR3 reads TGTGCCAGCTCACCACCCACAGGGGAAGGCGAAAAACTGTTTTTT. The encoded protein is CASSPPTGEGEKLFF.

The chain combines TRBV4-1 with TRBJ1-5; weak D call: TRBD1 (5 bases). V dropped 3 bases and J dropped 7 bases, with 19 bases sitting between them. This CDR3 has 16 amino acids. Germline loops: CDR1 MGHRA, CDR2 YSYEKL. The CDR3 loop reads CASSHPGGAAIQPQHF. The CDR3 DNA reads TGCGCCAGCAGCCACCCTGGTGGGGCGGCAATCCAGCCCCAGCATTTT.

CDR3 sequence: CATSRGGLAVRTAGELFF. The CDR3 bases are TGTGCCACCAGCAGAGGGGGACTAGCGGTACGAACCGCCGGGGAGCTGTTTTTT. The chain links TRBV15 to TRBJ2-2, with 11 bases lining up with TRBD2. CDR3 length: 18 residues. The germline gives CDR1 LNHNV, CDR2 YYDKDF (reference sequence). J lost 6 bases, V lost 1 base, and 10 bases had no gene match.

The chain combines TRBV5-4 with TRBJ2-5; TRBD2 matches at 7 bases. V gave up 5 bases and J gave up 5 bases; unmatched junction bases: 6. The germline CDR1 and CDR2 sequences are SGHNT and YYREEE (reference sequence). This CDR3 is 13 amino acids long. The CDR3 spells CASSSYGGETQYF. In DNA form, the CDR3 reads TGTGCCAGCAGTTCTTACGGGGGGGAGACCCAGTACTTC.

The chain recombines TRBV5-6 with TRBJ1-2; TRBD1 might be the D (6 bases). Germline V gene lookup returns CDR1 SGHDT and CDR2 YYEEEE. The CDR3 runs 12 residues. V lost 3 bases to trimming and J lost 6 bases, with 9 bases between them. CDR3 DNA sequence: TGTGCCAGCAGCTCACAGGGCAATGGCTACACCTTC. Protein sequence: CASSSQGNGYTF.

This chain joins TRBV5-1 and TRBJ2-7; the D is unclear. CDR3 length: 14 residues. Germline V gene data show CDR1 as SGHRS and CDR2 as YFSETQ. The V end was cut by 2 bases, the J end by 6 bases, with 15 bases between. CDR3 bases: TGCGCCAGCAGCTTAGGGATAGACAACTCCGAGCAGTACTTC. Encoded protein: CASSLGIDNSEQYF.

A few counts support this clone. This likely comes from a read error, as the CDR3 has no conserved phenylalanine or tryptophan at its end. The limits of the CDR3 on the DNA are not certain, so only TCRdb's listed CDR3 is given. The rearrangement joins TRBV30 to TRBJ2-7. The CDR3 extends over 9 residues, inclusive of both ends. Germline V gene data show CDR1 as GTSNPN and CDR2 as SVGIG (reference sequence). The CDR3 sequence is CAWIVDPYL.

Of note for this clone: This specimen includes other DNA sequences encoding the same CDR3. The CDR3 is CAISESSGNTEAFF. DNA for the CDR3: TGTGCCATCAGTGAGTCGTCGGGGAACACTGAAGCTTTCTTT. V and J are TRBV10-3 and TRBJ1-1, with no clear D. The CDR3 sequence is 14 residues long. Germline CDR1 reads ENHRY; CDR2 reads SYGVKD. V gave up 0 bases and J gave up 1 base, with 6 bases separating them.

V is TRBV5-4 and J is TRBJ1-1; D remains ambiguous. This CDR3 has 15 amino acids. V lost 4 bases and J lost 3, with 16 bases in between. Germline CDR1 and CDR2: SGHNT and YYREEE (reference sequence). The CDR3 here is CASSVNTGAYTEAFF. The CDR3 DNA sequence: TGTGCCAGCAGCGTTAACACCGGCGCGTACACTGAAGCTTTCTTT.

The chain couples TRBV9 to TRBJ2-1, with 14 bases that match TRBD2. The V and J ends lost 3 bases and 8 bases, in that order; junction bases with no gene match: 7. There are 16 residues in the CDR3. Per the germline V gene, CDR1 is SGDLS and CDR2 is YYNGEE. The CDR3 region is CASSGRLAGGPDEQFF. The CDR3 bases are TGTGCCAGCAGCGGAAGACTAGCGGGGGGGCCCGATGAGCAGTTCTTC.